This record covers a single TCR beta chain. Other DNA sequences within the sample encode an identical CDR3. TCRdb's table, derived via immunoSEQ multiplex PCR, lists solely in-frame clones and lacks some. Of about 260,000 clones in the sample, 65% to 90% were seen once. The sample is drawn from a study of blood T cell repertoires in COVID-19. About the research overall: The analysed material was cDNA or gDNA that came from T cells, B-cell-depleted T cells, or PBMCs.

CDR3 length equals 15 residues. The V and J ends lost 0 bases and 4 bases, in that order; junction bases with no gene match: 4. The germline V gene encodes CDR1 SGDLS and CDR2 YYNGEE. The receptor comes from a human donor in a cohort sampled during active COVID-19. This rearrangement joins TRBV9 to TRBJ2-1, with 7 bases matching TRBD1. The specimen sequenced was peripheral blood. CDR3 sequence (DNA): TGTGCCAGCAGCGTAGTTGGGACAGATTACAATGAGCAGTTCTTC. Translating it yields CASSVVGTDYNEQFF.